Below are 30 T cell receptor beta chains sequenced from a single sample in a study of identical twins. TCRdb itself ran the 5' RACE reads through MiXCR, one entry per CDR3 protein. The data show 150,000 or so distinct CDR3 sequences, around 3.5% seen once. Sequences were obtained from memory T cells sorted from blood. The receptors shown here come from a man between 18 and 35 years old in good health.

The table lists this clonotype with many counts. The rearrangement joins TRBV5-6 to TRBJ2-7; 10 positions agree with TRBD2. CDR1 and CDR2 (germline): SGHDT, YYEEEE. Unmatched junction bases numbered 8, after V lost 7 bases and J lost 7 bases. This CDR3 comprises 13 residues. The CDR3 sequence: CASRLAGAQEQYV. In DNA form, the CDR3 reads TGTGCCAGCCGACTAGCGGGTGCTCAGGAGCAGTACGTC.

This clonotype was observed at least ten times. The J gene is TRBJ2-2, the V gene TRBV18; D perhaps matches TRBD2 (5 bases). V dropped 0 bases and J dropped 4 bases, with 9 bases sitting between them. The CDR3 sequence is 15 residues long. Germline V gene data show CDR1 as KGHSH and CDR2 as LQKENI. Here the CDR3 reads CASSPPGSGTGELFF. The CDR3 region has the DNA TGTGCCAGCTCACCACCGGGAAGCGGCACCGGGGAGCTGTTTTTT.

This clonotype was picked up many times. The chain recombines TRBV5-1 with TRBJ2-5; 10 nucleotides agree with TRBD2. V was clipped by 4 bases and J by 4 bases; unmatched bases: 10. The CDR3 runs to 16 residues. The germline CDR1 and CDR2 sequences are SGHRS and YFSETQ. This CDR3 reads CASSPNDIAGGETQYF. CDR3 in DNA: TGCGCCAGCAGCCCGAACGATATAGCGGGAGGAGAGACCCAGTACTTC.

This clonotype was seen ten or more times. V gene TRBV29-1 combines with J gene TRBJ1-2; TRBD1 matches 8 bases. Per the germline V gene, CDR1 is SQVTM and CDR2 is ANQGSEA. The CDR3 covers 12 residues. J was trimmed by 2 bases and V by 4 bases; bases with no gene match: 0. In DNA, the CDR3 is TGCAGCGTTGGGACAGGGAACTATGGCTACACCTTC. Amino acid sequence: CSVGTGNYGYTF. Looking up the rest from reference TRBV29-1 and TRBJ1-2 gives the full variable domain: SAVISQKPSRDICQRGTSLTIQCQVDSQVTMMFWYRQQPGQSLTLIATANQGSEATYESGFVIDKFPISRPNLTFSTLTVSNMSPEDSSIYLCSVGTGNYGYTFGSGTRLTVV.

The sample holds many counts of this clonotype. V usage is TRBV4-3 and J usage is TRBJ2-3; possibly TRBD2 for D (5 bases). CDR3 length: 13 amino acids. The V and J ends lost 4 bases and 7 bases respectively, with 12 bases between them. Looked up from germline, CDR1 is LGHNA and CDR2 is YSLEER. CDR3 bases: TGCGCCAGCAGCCCGGGATTCGCCAATACGCAGTATTTT. Translation gives CASSPGFANTQYF.

This clonotype occurred many times. The chain couples TRBV4-3 to TRBJ2-1, with 9 positions matching TRBD2. Trimming removed 0 bases from V and 5 bases from J; junction bases left unmatched: 8. The CDR3 sequence is 17 residues long. Germline-derived CDR1 and CDR2 are LGHNA and YSLEER. The CDR3 protein is CASSQDIGREGNNEQFF. For the CDR3, the DNA is TGCGCCAGCAGCCAAGATATCGGGCGGGAGGGGAACAATGAGCAGTTCTTC.

This clonotype was picked up many times. The V call is TRBV19, the J call TRBJ1-5; D gene ambiguous. Germline V gives CDR1 LNHDA, CDR2 SQIVND (reference sequence). V was pared by 8 bases and J by 2 bases, with 13 bases between. The CDR3 length is 14 residues. The CDR3 DNA is TGTGCCAGTGGGGTAGAAGGGCGCAATCAGCCCCAGCATTTT. Protein: CASGVEGRNQPQHF.

This clonotype was counted at least ten times. The rearrangement uses TRBV7-2 and TRBJ2-7; D not certain. The CDR3 contains 13 residues. The ends were cut back, 6 bases at V and 0 bases at J, with 9 bases in the middle. Per the germline V gene, CDR1 is SGHTA and CDR2 is FQGNSA. The CDR3 nucleotides are TGTGCCAGCAGTCGGAGTACCTCCTACGAGCAGTACGTC. Encoded protein: CASSRSTSYEQYV.

This clonotype was recorded many times. The chain is built from TRBV6-4 and TRBJ2-1; D possibly corresponds to TRBD2 (6 bases). Trimming pared 6 bases from V and 7 bases from J, leaving 16 bases between. The CDR3 covers 14 residues. Germline lookup yields CDR1 MRHNA and CDR2 SNTAGT. CDR3 residues: CASSPGADANEQFF. The CDR3 DNA follows: TGTGCCAGCAGCCCGGGAGCTGATGCGAATGAGCAGTTCTTC.

This clonotype was seen repeatedly, ten times or more. This sequence joins TRBV12-3 or TRBV12-4 and TRBJ2-2; 7 nucleotides align to TRBD2. After removal of 9 bases from V and 1 base from J, the junction contained 11 bases not matched to a gene. This CDR3 spans 16 amino acids. The CDR3 is CASFIRKRENTGELFF. The CDR3 nucleotides read TGTGCCAGTTTTATAAGAAAGCGGGAGAACACCGGGGAGCTGTTTTTT.

The sample holds many counts of this clonotype. The rearrangement uses TRBV19 and TRBJ1-5; a weak D match, TRBD1 (5 bases). The V end was cut by 7 bases, the J end by 1 base, with 14 bases between. Germline loops: CDR1 LNHDA, CDR2 SQIVND (reference sequence). The CDR3 covers 15 residues. DNA of the CDR3: TGTGCCAGTAACGCCGACAGAGTGAGCAATCAGCCCCAGCATTTT. Translating gives CASNADRVSNQPQHF.

Ten or more counts support this clonotype. The chain uses TRBV20-1 and TRBJ1-2; 7 nucleotides agree with TRBD1. V was pared by 3 bases and J by 4 bases, with 11 bases of the junction left unmatched. CDR1 is DFQATT and CDR2 is SNEGSKA in the germline V gene (reference sequence). This CDR3 is built from 15 residues. CDR3 DNA sequence: TGCAGTGCTAGGAATACAGGGGAGAAGAGCTATGGCTACACCTTC. Its translation: CSARNTGEKSYGYTF.

In this sample, this clonotype turned up many times. This sequence joins TRBV7-8 and TRBJ1-2; D is unclear. The V and J ends lost 4 bases and 4 bases respectively, with 7 bases between them. Per germline, CDR1 SGHVS and CDR2 FQNEAQ. The CDR3 totals 12 residues. In nucleotides, the CDR3 is TGTGCCAGCAGCTCCCATATCTATGGCTACACCTTC. Amino acids: CASSSHIYGYTF.

This clonotype occurred many times. The gene calls are TRBV15 and TRBJ2-5; D might be TRBD1 (5 bases). Trimming cost V 5 bases and J 2 bases, with 12 bases left between them. CDR1 LNHNV and CDR2 YYDKDF come from the germline V gene (reference sequence). This CDR3 comprises 14 residues. In DNA form, the CDR3 reads TGTGCCACCAGCGTCAGGGCCGGGCAAGAGACCCAGTACTTC. This encodes CATSVRAGQETQYF.

This clonotype was seen repeatedly, ten times or more. The V gene is TRBV7-9, the J gene TRBJ2-5; TRBD1 matches 7 bases. The CDR3 runs 14 residues. V dropped 6 bases and J dropped 4; count of bases not matched to a gene: 8. The V gene's germline CDR1 is SEHNR and CDR2 FQNEAQ (reference sequence). The CDR3 DNA follows: TGTGCCAGCAGTACAGGGGTCGGAGGAGAGACCCAGTACTTC. Its translation: CASSTGVGGETQYF.

This clonotype was seen ten or more times. The rearrangement uses TRBV6-2 or TRBV6-3 and TRBJ1-5; no definite D call. V was trimmed by 4 bases and J by 3 bases, leaving 7 bases between them. The CDR3 runs 13 residues. CDR1 is MNHEY and CDR2 is SVGEGT in the germline V gene. Here the CDR3 DNA reads TGTGCCAGCAGTTCCGACTTCAATCAGCCCCAGCATTTT. The encoded protein is CASSSDFNQPQHF.

Many counts were recorded for this clonotype. V usage is TRBV20-1 and J usage is TRBJ2-3; 7 nucleotides line up with TRBD1. V shed 3 bases, J shed 2 bases, and the junction held 8 bases outside the gene matches. The CDR3 has 15 amino acids. Germline V gene sequence: CDR1 DFQATT, CDR2 SNEGSKA (reference sequence). This CDR3 is CSASVLDRVTDTQYF. CDR3 sequence (DNA): TGCAGTGCTAGCGTTCTTGACAGGGTCACAGATACGCAGTATTTT.

This clonotype has ten or more counts. The chain is built from TRBV5-1 and TRBJ2-5; D is unresolved. Germline loops: CDR1 SGHRS, CDR2 YFSETQ. Trimming cost V 4 bases and J 5 bases, with 12 bases left between them. This CDR3 has 13 amino acids. This CDR3 reads CASSIRYYETQYF. The CDR3 coding sequence is TGCGCCAGCAGCATCCGGTACTATGAGACCCAGTACTTC.

This clonotype was counted many times. The chain employs TRBV29-1 and TRBJ2-5; 7 bases map to TRBD2. The CDR3 runs to 11 residues. With 3 bases clipped from V and 5 bases from J, the junction kept 0 bases outside the gene matches. Germline CDR1 SQVTM, CDR2 ANQGSEA. Written as DNA, the CDR3 is TGCAGCGTTGAGGGAGGGGAGACCCAGTACTTC. This gives the protein CSVEGGETQYF.

This clonotype was found many times. The V gene is TRBV5-1, the J gene TRBJ2-1, with 8 bases fitting TRBD2. The CDR3 length is 17 residues. With 0 bases clipped from V and 0 bases from J, the junction kept 5 bases outside the gene matches. CDR1 SGHRS and CDR2 YFSETQ come from the germline V gene. CDR3 amino acids: CASSLAFSGSSYNEQFF. As DNA, the CDR3 is TGCGCCAGCAGCTTGGCTTTCAGCGGGAGCTCCTACAATGAGCAGTTCTTC.

This clonotype has a count of ten or more. This chain uses TRBV14 with TRBJ2-7, with D possibly being TRBD1 (7 bases). This CDR3 is built from 13 residues. Germline V lookup: CDR1 SGHDN, CDR2 FVKESK. V was shortened by 1 base and J by 7 bases, with 11 bases between the two germline ends. This CDR3 is CASSQVAGQEQYV. The CDR3 region has the DNA TGTGCCAGCAGCCAAGTGGCGGGACAGGAGCAGTACGTC.

This clonotype was counted many times. The chain carries TRBV5-5 and TRBJ2-1, with D perhaps given as TRBD1 or TRBD2 (5 bases each). V lost 5 bases and J lost 7, with 16 bases in between. This CDR3 has 14 amino acids. Germline CDR1 SGHKS, CDR2 YYEKEE (reference sequence). CDR3 sequence reads: CASRTGPQGNEQFF. The CDR3 region has the DNA TGTGCCAGCAGGACGGGACCCCAAGGGAATGAGCAGTTCTTC. The whole variable domain, remainder taken from reference TRBV5-5 and TRBJ2-1, is DAGVTQSPTHLIKTRGQQVTLRCSPISGHKSVSWYQQVLGQGPQFIFQYYEKEERGRGNFPDRFSARQFPNYSSELNVNALLLGDSALYLCASRTGPQGNEQFFGPGTRLTVL.

This clonotype was seen ten or more times. V is TRBV12-3 or TRBV12-4 and J is TRBJ2-6; D ambiguous. Between the trimmed V and J ends, which lost 11 bases and 4 bases, there was a span of 18 bases. The CDR3 totals 15 residues. DNA of the CDR3: TGTGCCGCAATTGATTGGGCGTCCGGGGCCAACGTCCTGACTTTC. As protein: CAAIDWASGANVLTF.

There are many counts of this clonotype. V usage is TRBV9 and J usage is TRBJ2-2; D uncertain. The CDR3 runs 16 residues. V gave up 0 bases and J gave up 3 bases, with 12 bases separating them. Germline V gene sequence: CDR1 SGDLS, CDR2 YYNGEE. CDR3 amino acids: CASSVDPRPYTGELFF. The CDR3 bases are TGTGCCAGCAGCGTAGATCCCCGGCCTTACACCGGGGAGCTGTTTTTT.

This clonotype came up many times. The chain carries TRBV7-9 and TRBJ1-1; weak D call: TRBD1 (6 bases). V gave up 1 base and J gave up 11 bases, with 17 bases separating them. Germline assignment: CDR1 SEHNR and CDR2 FQNEAQ (reference sequence). CDR3 length: 14 residues. Written as DNA, the CDR3 is TGTGCCAGCAGCTTAGGTGGGGGGCCGTGGCAGGCTTTCTTT. It codes for CASSLGGGPWQAFF. Combining the CDR3 with reference TRBV7-9 and TRBJ1-1 gives the whole variable domain DTGVSQNPRHKITKRGQNVTFRCDPISEHNRLYWYRQTLGQGPEFLTYFQNEAQLEKSRLLSDRFSAERPKGSFSTLEIQRTEQGDSAMYLCASSLGGGPWQAFFGQGTRLTVV.

This clonotype was found many times. V and J are TRBV15 and TRBJ2-7, with unresolved D. V lost 0 bases to trimming and J lost 4 bases, with 7 bases between them. Germline lookup yields CDR1 LNHNV and CDR2 YYDKDF (reference sequence). This CDR3 is 13 amino acids long. DNA of the CDR3: TGTGCCACCAGCAGAGACCCCCGATACGAGCAGTACTTC. Protein product: CATSRDPRYEQYF.

Ten or more counts support this clonotype. This sequence joins TRBV7-9 and TRBJ2-1; no reliable D call. Germline CDR1 and CDR2: SEHNR and FQNEAQ (reference sequence). Deletions cut 2 bases from V and 10 bases from J, with 12 bases between. The CDR3 contains 13 residues. For the CDR3, the DNA is TGTGCCAGCAGCTTATCTTTTGCTTTGGAGCAGTTCTTC. Translated: CASSLSFALEQFF.

The rearrangement links TRBV11-3 to TRBJ2-5; D ambiguous. CDR1 and CDR2 (germline): SGHNT, YENEEA. V lost 4 bases, J lost 5 bases, and 11 bases lay in between. CDR3 length: 13 amino acids. CDR3 sequence: CASSSDTVETQYF. The CDR3 DNA follows: TGTGCCAGCAGCTCTGACACGGTGGAGACCCAGTACTTC.

This clonotype was picked up many times. The gene calls are TRBV5-1 and TRBJ2-1, with D maybe TRBD1 (5 bases). The V gene lost 4 bases and the J gene lost 5 bases, with 10 bases spanning the gap. The V gene's germline CDR1 is SGHRS and CDR2 YFSETQ. CDR3 length: 13 residues. In DNA form, the CDR3 reads TGCGCCAGCAGCAAGGACACTAACAATGAGCAGTTCTTC. This encodes CASSKDTNNEQFF.

Many counts were recorded for this clonotype. The DNA of the CDR3 is TGTGCCAGCAGCTTAGTTGCCAGGGCGGGTAGGGAGACCCAGTACTTC. This sequence encodes CASSLVARAGRETQYF. V usage is TRBV7-2 and J usage is TRBJ2-5, with D perhaps being TRBD1 or TRBD2 (5 bases each). Germline V gene lookup returns CDR1 SGHTA and CDR2 FQGNSA. CDR3 size: 16 residues. Trimming left V 1 base short and J 5 bases short, with 17 bases between.